The 31 T cell receptor beta chains below all came from one sample that was sequenced in a study of blood T cell repertoires in COVID-19. Some clones are missing from TCRdb's copy, which holds only in-frame ones; the method was immunoSEQ multiplex PCR. In the table there are 65,000 to 100,000 clones, 89% of which are singletons. The source material was peripheral blood. These receptors all come from a man in his forties or fifties with acute or convalescent COVID-19.

This clone was observed a single time. The genes are TRBV5-4 and TRBJ1-2, with unresolved D. Trimming stripped 0 bases from V and 0 bases from J, with 6 bases between. The CDR3 is 14 amino acids. Germline assignment: CDR1 SGHNT and CDR2 YYREEE (reference sequence). The CDR3 sequence is CASSLVGTNYGYTF. The CDR3 DNA reads TGTGCCAGCAGCTTGGTGGGCACTAACTATGGCTACACCTTC.

As concerns this clone: In the same sample, other DNA sequences code for this CDR3. This chain uses TRBV12-3 or TRBV12-4 with TRBJ1-4; D not certain. Trimming shortened V by 5 bases and J by 3 bases, and 4 bases separated the two germline ends. The CDR3 covers 12 residues. CDR3 loop: CASSRANEKLFF. DNA of the CDR3: TGTGCCAGCAGTCGGGCTAATGAAAAACTGTTTTTT.

The rearrangement uses TRBV6-6 and TRBJ1-5, with 7 bases aligning to TRBD1. Trimming removed 6 bases from V and 6 bases from J; junction bases left unmatched: 14. The germline gives CDR1 MNHNY, CDR2 SVGAGI (reference sequence). The CDR3 is made up of 16 amino acids. CDR3 residues: CASSDTGVVAGQPQHF. The DNA for the CDR3 is TGTGCCAGCAGCGACACAGGGGTAGTCGCGGGTCAGCCCCAGCATTTT.

The chain links TRBV12-3 or TRBV12-4 to TRBJ1-6; possible D gene TRBD1, 5 bases. The CDR3 is 13 amino acids. The germline V and J ends were trimmed by 5 bases and 13 bases, with 15 bases remaining between them. CDR3 in amino acids: CASSPTGGDPLHF. In DNA, the CDR3 is TGTGCCAGCAGTCCTACGGGGGGGGACCCCCTCCACTTT.

The chain recombines TRBV18 with TRBJ1-1; D is uncertain. The CDR3 has 16 amino acids. Germline V lookup: CDR1 KGHSH, CDR2 LQKENI. V was shortened by 0 bases and J by 11 bases, with 22 bases between the two germline ends. CDR3 coding DNA: TGTGCCAGCTCACCACCCACGGTCGGGGAGATTTTAAGCGCTTTCTTT. Translation: CASSPPTVGEILSAFF.

With regard to this clone: At one boundary the junction diverges from the germline segment, which might be a read error. The V gene is TRBV2, the J gene TRBJ2-1, with TRBD2 matching 7 bases. In germline, CDR1 is SNHLY, CDR2 FYNNEI. The CDR3 loop spans 13 amino acids. CDR3 in amino acids: CASSEARAGERFF. CDR3 coding DNA: TGTGCCAGCAGTGAAGCGAGGGCGGGGGAGCGGTTCTTC.

V gene TRBV3-1 (or the pseudogene TRBV3-2) combines with J gene TRBJ2-1; 10 bases are shared with TRBD2. Germline CDR1 is LGHDT and CDR2 is YNNKEL (reference sequence). V lost 3 bases and J lost 9; bases outside the gene matches: 5. There are 14 residues in the CDR3. The CDR3 loop reads CASSHSGGAVEQFF. CDR3 bases: TGTGCCAGCAGCCACAGCGGGGGGGCGGTTGAGCAGTTCTTC.

This clone was observed a single time. The V call is TRBV24-1, the J call TRBJ2-7, with TRBD2 matching over 8 bases. The CDR3 length is 17 residues. Trimming at V came to 8 bases and at J to 0 bases, leaving 14 bases not matched to a gene. The germline V gene has CDR1 KGHDR and CDR2 SFDVKD. The CDR3 is CATIVSSGPKASYEQYF. CDR3 DNA: TGTGCCACCATAGTGTCTAGCGGGCCCAAAGCCTCCTACGAGCAGTACTTC.

This chain joins TRBV30 and TRBJ2-3; 7 positions match TRBD1. This CDR3 has 14 residues. V gave up 5 bases and J gave up 2 bases; unmatched junction bases: 7. CDR1 is GTSNPN, CDR2 SVGIG, per germline (reference sequence). CDR3 sequence reads: CAWDRTGLTDTQYF. The CDR3 bases are TGTGCCTGGGACCGGACAGGACTCACAGATACGCAGTATTTT.

The rearrangement joins TRBV5-6 to TRBJ1-1, with no clear D. Germline V lookup: CDR1 SGHDT, CDR2 YYEEEE. Trimming removed 4 bases at V and 6 bases at J, with 13 bases between. The CDR3 has 13 residues. The chain's CDR3 is CASSQTQSSEAFF. The CDR3 coding sequence is TGTGCCAGCAGCCAGACACAATCATCTGAAGCTTTCTTT.

The chain employs TRBV5-6 and TRBJ2-5, with 10 bases identical to TRBD1. Unmatched junction bases numbered 12, after V lost 4 bases and J lost 6 bases. Germline assignment: CDR1 SGHDT and CDR2 YYEEEE. The CDR3 sequence is 16 residues long. This chain's CDR3 is CASSLVGDRGGKTQYF. The CDR3 bases are TGTGCCAGCAGCCTGGTCGGGGACAGGGGTGGAAAGACCCAGTACTTC.

This chain joins TRBV6-5 and TRBJ1-2; TRBD1 agrees at 9 bases. The CDR3 runs 12 residues. Germline V gene sequence: CDR1 MNHEY, CDR2 SVGAGI. The trim removed 10 bases at V and 8 bases at J, leaving 8 bases unmatched. This CDR3 is CATRDRVSGYTF. The CDR3 DNA follows: TGTGCCACCCGGGACAGGGTCTCGGGCTACACCTTC.

The chain uses TRBV30 and TRBJ1-5; a weak D match, TRBD1 (6 bases). The CDR3 has 14 amino acids. V was cut by 2 bases and J by 4 bases, with 12 bases left in between. CDR1 and CDR2 (germline): GTSNPN, SVGIG (reference sequence). The CDR3 region is CAWSHGQQNQPQHF. DNA for the CDR3: TGTGCCTGGAGTCATGGACAGCAGAATCAGCCCCAGCATTTT.

The chain is built from TRBV18 and TRBJ2-5; the D gene is possibly TRBD2 (6 bases). Looked up from germline, CDR1 is KGHSH and CDR2 is LQKENI. The CDR3 is 14 residues long. The V end lost 6 bases, the J end lost 3 bases, and 14 bases lay between the germline ends. The CDR3 nucleotides read TGTGCCAGCTCTCGACGCGGGGCAGAAGAGACCCAGTACTTC. Its protein is CASSRRGAEETQYF.

The V call is TRBV2, the J call TRBJ2-5, with a tentative D call TRBD2 (5 bases). Between the trimmed V and J ends, which lost 7 bases and 13 bases, there was a span of 25 bases. CDR3 length equals 14 residues. Looked up from germline, CDR1 is SNHLY and CDR2 is FYNNEI. The CDR3 loop is CASNSGAGLVMGYF. In DNA form, the CDR3 reads TGTGCCAGCAACAGCGGAGCAGGACTTGTGATGGGGTACTTC.

Written as DNA, the CDR3 is TGTGCCAGCAGCTTAATAGGACAGACTGATGGCTACACCTTC. Amino acid sequence: CASSLIGQTDGYTF. The chain is built from TRBV7-2 and TRBJ1-2; weak D call: TRBD1 (6 bases). CDR1 and CDR2 from the germline V gene are SGHTA and FQGNSA. V shed 2 bases and J shed 6 bases, with 13 bases lying between them. The CDR3 contains 14 residues.

About this clone: One end of the junction varies from germline; a read error may be responsible. CDR3 residues: CASTQRDRNSPLHF. Here the CDR3 DNA reads TGTGCCAGCACCCAACGGGACAGGAATTCACCCCTCCACTTT. The chain has TRBV3-1 (or the pseudogene TRBV3-2) and TRBJ1-6, with 8 bases fitting TRBD1. This CDR3 comprises 14 residues. The V gene's germline CDR1 is LGHDT and CDR2 YNNKEL (reference sequence).

The rearrangement links TRBV5-1 to TRBJ2-5, with a weak D call TRBD2 (5 bases). The germline gives CDR1 SGHRS, CDR2 YFSETQ. The CDR3 contains 15 residues. Trimming pared 0 bases from V and 7 bases from J, leaving 16 bases between. In DNA, the CDR3 is TGCGCCAGCAGCTTGGGGCCCGGAACTGCGGGGACCCAGTACTTC. Translation: CASSLGPGTAGTQYF. The variable domain in full, completed from reference TRBV5-1 and TRBJ2-5, reads KAGVTQTPRYLIKTRGQQVTLSCSPISGHRSVSWYQQTPGQGLQFLFEYFSETQRNKGNFPGRFSGRQFSNSRSEMNVSTLELGDSALYLCASSLGPGTAGTQYFGPGTRLLVL.

The sample holds one count of this clone. This sequence joins TRBV5-6 and TRBJ1-2; a weak D match, TRBD1 (5 bases). Germline loops: CDR1 SGHDT, CDR2 YYEEEE. CDR3 length: 15 residues. The ends were cut back, 2 bases at V and 0 bases at J, with 11 bases in the middle. The CDR3 nucleotides are TGTGCCAGCAGCTTCGGCAGGGCCCCTAACTATGGCTACACCTTC. Translated, it gives CASSFGRAPNYGYTF.

The V call is TRBV19, the J call TRBJ1-4, with 8 positions matching TRBD1. V lost 3 bases and J lost 8; bases outside the gene matches: 5. Germline assignment: CDR1 LNHDA and CDR2 SQIVND (reference sequence). The CDR3 spans 14 residues. For the CDR3, the DNA is TGTGCCAGTAGTATCGCGACAGGGGCGGAAAAACTGTTTTTT. Its protein is CASSIATGAEKLFF.

This chain joins TRBV6-6 and TRBJ2-7; 10 positions agree with TRBD2. CDR1 and CDR2 (germline): MNHNY, SVGAGI (reference sequence). The CDR3 is 16 residues long. V lost 0 bases to trimming and J lost 2 bases; unmatched junction nucleotides: 4. CDR3 sequence reads: CASSYSELAGTYEQYV. The DNA for the CDR3 is TGTGCCAGCAGTTACTCAGAACTAGCGGGGACCTACGAGCAGTACGTC.

The chain joins TRBV21-1 to TRBJ2-5; the D call of TRBD1 is as the table states it, not checked on the DNA. TRBV21-1 is tagged as a pseudogene. The CDR3 contains 15 residues. The CDR3 DNA follows: TGTGCCAGCAGCCCTCGAAACAGGGGAAGAGAGACCCAGTACTTC. Its translation: CASSPRNRGRETQYF.

V gene TRBV7-8 combines with J gene TRBJ1-5; tentatively, D is TRBD1 (5 bases). Trimming cost V 7 bases and J 4 bases, with 14 bases left between them. Germline values: CDR1 SGHVS, CDR2 FQNEAQ. The CDR3 spans 14 residues. The CDR3 DNA sequence: TGTGCCAGCACCACAATGGGGGGGAATCAGCCCCAGCATTTT. Translating gives CASTTMGGNQPQHF.

V is TRBV27 and J is TRBJ1-3; D is ambiguous. The germline V and J ends were trimmed by 3 bases and 0 bases, with 6 bases remaining between them. Germline V gene data show CDR1 as MNHEY and CDR2 as SMNVEV (reference sequence). The CDR3 is 14 residues long. CDR3 DNA sequence: TGTGCCAGCAGTTTGGCTCGCTCTGGAAACACCATATATTTT. Protein sequence: CASSLARSGNTIYF.

The chain uses TRBV11-1 and TRBJ2-7; 10 nucleotides line up with TRBD2. J lost 5 bases, V lost 5 bases, and 3 bases had no gene match. The CDR3 length is 13 residues. Germline-derived CDR1 and CDR2 are SGHAT and FQDESV (reference sequence). CDR3 residues: CASSLGLADEQYF. In nucleotides, the CDR3 is TGTGCCAGCAGCCTCGGACTAGCGGACGAGCAGTACTTC.

The V call is TRBV4-2, the J call TRBJ1-1; D remains ambiguous. The CDR3 loop spans 13 amino acids. Trimming removed 4 bases at V and 8 bases at J, with 14 bases between. Germline values: CDR1 LGHNA, CDR2 YNFKEQ. DNA for the CDR3: TGTGCCAGCAGCCTAAGCCGGGATTCCGAAGCTTTCTTT. This codes for CASSLSRDSEAFF.

The CDR3: CAISDVPGQGAPGNTIYF. The CDR3 nucleotides read TGTGCCATCAGTGATGTTCCGGGACAGGGGGCTCCAGGAAACACCATATATTTT. The rearrangement uses TRBV10-3 and TRBJ1-3; 12 bases map to TRBD1. Germline V gene data show CDR1 as ENHRY and CDR2 as SYGVKD. V was clipped by 3 bases and J by 4 bases; unmatched bases: 10. This CDR3 has 18 amino acids.

The J gene is TRBJ1-6, the V gene TRBV28, with unresolved D. Trimming removed 5 bases at V and 10 bases at J, with 18 bases between. Germline CDR1 MDHEN, CDR2 SYDVKM. The CDR3 is made up of 15 amino acids. CDR3: CASSPGLTLGSPLHF. As DNA, the CDR3 is TGTGCCAGCAGTCCGGGATTAACTTTGGGCTCACCCCTCCACTTT. The variable domain in full, completed from reference TRBV28 and TRBJ1-6, reads DVKVTQSSRYLVKRTGEKVFLECVQDMDHENMFWYRQDPGLGLRLIYFSYDVKMKEKGDIPEGYSVSREKKERFSLILESASTNQTSMYLCASSPGLTLGSPLHFGNGTRLTVT.

The chain carries TRBV29-1 and TRBJ1-1; D possibly corresponds to TRBD1 (5 bases). This CDR3 region has 12 residues. In germline, CDR1 is SQVTM, CDR2 ANQGSEA. V was trimmed by 0 bases and J by 10 bases, leaving 12 bases between them. The CDR3 is CSVEEGKQGAFF. Written as DNA, the CDR3 is TGCAGCGTTGAAGAAGGTAAGCAGGGAGCTTTCTTT.

The chain is built from TRBV4-1 and TRBJ1-2; 7 nucleotides line up with TRBD1. The CDR3 is made up of 15 amino acids. The germline V gene has CDR1 MGHRA and CDR2 YSYEKL. V shed 0 bases, J shed 6 bases, and the junction held 7 bases outside the gene matches. This CDR3 is CASSQDVTGENGYTF. For the CDR3, the DNA is TGCGCCAGCAGCCAAGATGTCACAGGGGAGAATGGCTACACCTTC.

The chain links TRBV7-2 to TRBJ2-3, with TRBD2 matching 10 bases. The CDR3 runs 14 residues. V was pared by 3 bases and J by 3 bases, with 0 bases of the junction left unmatched. The germline V gene has CDR1 SGHTA and CDR2 FQGNSA. For the CDR3, the DNA is TGTGCCAGCAGCTTTAGCGGGGGGACAGATACGCAGTATTTT. Its protein is CASSFSGGTDTQYF.